A single sample gave rise to the 15 T cell receptor beta chains below, sequenced in a study of vaccination and CD4 T cells after COVID-19. Cultured CD4+ T-cell DNA underwent Oncomine TCR Beta short-read sequencing. TCRdb ran MiXCR on the PCR reads and lists one entry per CDR3 protein. The sample holds about 19,000 distinct CDR3 sequences, about 50% seen once. These receptors have no known antigen. Described treatment: 10-day PBMC culture with coronavirus spike peptide pools or control peptides (ViraFEST assay). What was sequenced was CD4+ T cells from blood, cultured in vitro. The receptors were sampled from a human donor who had recovered from COVID-19.

The chain combines TRBV28 with TRBJ2-2; 10 bases align to TRBD2. The CDR3 totals 19 residues. J gave up 7 bases and V 1 base, and 15 bases lay outside the gene matches. The germline V gene encodes CDR1 MDHEN and CDR2 SYDVKM. Here the CDR3 reads CASSLSVEAGGRSGGELFF. The DNA of the CDR3 is TGTGCCAGCAGTTTATCAGTAGAAGCGGGAGGGAGGTCAGGCGGGGAGCTGTTTTTT.

In this sample, this clonotype turned up a few times. The gene calls are TRBV24-1 and TRBJ2-5; D possibly corresponds to TRBD2 (6 bases). V was trimmed by 2 bases and J by 5 bases, leaving 14 bases between them. The length of the CDR3 is 15 residues. Germline lookup yields CDR1 KGHDR and CDR2 SFDVKD. CDR3 amino acids: CATSDSSTGGETQYF. The DNA for the CDR3 is TGTGCCACCAGTGATTCCTCGACTGGGGGGGAGACCCAGTACTTC.

This clonotype was observed a few times. The chain carries TRBV20-1 and TRBJ2-7, with 11 bases identical to TRBD2. CDR3 length equals 15 residues. With 3 bases clipped from V and 1 base from J, the junction kept 5 bases outside the gene matches. Germline CDR1 reads DFQATT; CDR2 reads SNEGSKA (reference sequence). The CDR3 coding sequence is TGCAGTGCTAGCCTCGGGACTAGCGGTTCCTACGAGCAGTACTTC. The encoded protein is CSASLGTSGSYEQYF.

J is TRBJ1-5 and V is TRBV5-8; D is unresolved. The CDR3 loop spans 12 amino acids. Germline-derived CDR1 and CDR2 are SGHTS and YDEGEE. With 6 bases removed from V and 5 bases from J, the gap between germline ends came to 9 bases. The CDR3 sequence is CASIISYQPQHF. Here the CDR3 DNA reads TGTGCCAGCATCATCAGCTATCAGCCCCAGCATTTT.

The rearrangement joins TRBV20-1 to TRBJ2-3; D tentatively reads TRBD1 or TRBD2 (7 bases each). CDR1 is DFQATT and CDR2 is SNEGSKA in the germline V gene (reference sequence). This CDR3 comprises 15 residues. Trimming left V 5 bases short and J 1 base short, with 16 bases between. The CDR3 protein is CSAQGEGDGTDTQYF. CDR3 DNA sequence: TGCAGTGCTCAGGGGGAGGGAGACGGCACAGATACGCAGTATTTT.

The chain recombines TRBV27 with TRBJ1-2; the D gene is possibly TRBD1 (5 bases). V shed 0 bases and J shed 2 bases, with 7 bases lying between them. Germline V CDR1 and CDR2: MNHEY, SMNVEV (reference sequence). The CDR3 length is 14 residues. The CDR3 DNA reads as TGTGCCAGCAGTTTATCGGGGGAGAACTATGGCTACACCTTC. This encodes CASSLSGENYGYTF.

J is TRBJ1-6 and V is TRBV30; perhaps TRBD1 as D (5 bases). Looked up from germline, CDR1 is GTSNPN and CDR2 is SVGIG (reference sequence). Trimming removed 4 bases from V and 8 bases from J, with 12 bases in between. The CDR3 has 13 residues. CDR3: CAWKDTQHSPLHF. For the CDR3, the DNA is TGTGCCTGGAAGGACACCCAACATTCACCCCTCCACTTT.

This clonotype was seen a single time. This sequence joins TRBV11-2 and TRBJ2-5; D may correspond to TRBD1 or TRBD2 (6 bases each). Germline V gene sequence: CDR1 SGHAT, CDR2 FQNNGV. Trimming left V 5 bases short and J 1 base short, with 20 bases between. CDR3 length equals 17 residues. As DNA, the CDR3 is TGTGCCAGCAGCGTAGGGGGGTTCAGTGGGTCCCAAGAGACCCAGTACTTC. Residues: CASSVGGFSGSQETQYF.

The chain combines TRBV5-5 with TRBJ2-1; the match to TRBD1 covers 8 bases. From germline, CDR1 is SGHKS and CDR2 YYEKEE (reference sequence). The junction had 9 bases not matched to a gene; V was cut back by 4 bases and J by 6 bases. The CDR3 sequence is 15 residues long. The CDR3, as DNA: TGTGCCAGCAGCCGTCAGGCAGGGGGCTCCAATGAGCAGTTCTTC. This translates into CASSRQAGGSNEQFF.

The chain has TRBV11-1 and TRBJ2-2; D is unresolved. The CDR3 consists of 14 residues. Trimming shortened V by 4 bases and J by 5 bases, and 11 bases separated the two germline ends. Germline lookup yields CDR1 SGHAT and CDR2 FQDESV (reference sequence). The CDR3 here is CASSSQDQTGELFF. DNA of the CDR3: TGTGCCAGCAGCTCCCAGGACCAAACCGGGGAGCTGTTTTTT.

The rearrangement joins TRBV7-2 to TRBJ2-7, with TRBD2 matching over 8 bases. J was trimmed by 2 bases and V by 2 bases; bases with no gene match: 8. The CDR3 has 16 amino acids. Germline V lookup: CDR1 SGHTA, CDR2 FQGNSA. For the CDR3, the DNA is TGTGCCAGCAGCTTAAATCCGGGACTAGGAACCTACGAGCAGTACTTC. Protein product: CASSLNPGLGTYEQYF.

V gene TRBV20-1 combines with J gene TRBJ1-2, with a tentative D call TRBD1 (6 bases). The germline V and J ends were trimmed by 5 bases and 3 bases, with 13 bases remaining between them. Germline CDR1 DFQATT, CDR2 SNEGSKA (reference sequence). The CDR3 runs to 13 residues. Written as DNA, the CDR3 is TGCAGTGCTGAAGGACAGATCTACTATGGCTACACCTTC. Amino acid sequence: CSAEGQIYYGYTF.

With regard to this clonotype: An end of the junction differs from the germline gene, which may be a read error. The rearrangement links TRBV20-1 to TRBJ1-4; D is undetermined. CDR1 and CDR2 (germline): DFQATT, SNEGSKA (reference sequence). The CDR3 is 13 residues long. Written as DNA, the CDR3 is TGCAGTGCTAGAGGGTCAACGAATGAAAAACTGTTTTTT. Its translation is CSARGSTNEKLFF.

This clonotype was detected a few times. The genes are TRBV20-1 and TRBJ1-5; D call uncertain. The CDR3 consists of 15 residues. In germline, CDR1 is DFQATT, CDR2 SNEGSKA (reference sequence). Trimming cost V 0 bases and J 0 bases, with 9 bases left between them. CDR3 bases: TGCAGTGCTAGAGATCTGGGGTATAGCAATCAGCCCCAGCATTTT. It specifies CSARDLGYSNQPQHF.

The CDR3 region is CASSYSRPDTQYF. In DNA form, the CDR3 reads TGTGCCAGCAGTTACTCGAGACCAGATACGCAGTATTTT. This sequence joins TRBV6-2 or TRBV6-3 and TRBJ2-3; D is unresolved. The CDR3 totals 13 residues. The germline CDR1 and CDR2 sequences are MNHEY and SVGEGT. Trimming shortened V by 0 bases and J by 4 bases, and 5 bases separated the two germline ends.